The 15 T cell receptor beta chains reported below all come from one sample, sequenced in a study of CD8+ T cells in alopecia areata. Extraction and reverse transcription of RNA yielded cDNA as the sequencing template. Using immunoSEQ multiplex PCR, the repertoire was profiled, and TCRdb retains in-frame clones only, with some absent. There are about 140,000 clones in the sample; under 60% occur only once, and under 7.5% lies in the top ten. Material: CD4+ T cells sorted from blood, obtained at week 0. The receptors were gathered from a human donor with alopecia areata.

As DNA, the CDR3 is TGTGCCAGCAGCCAAGATTTAGGGACGTCTGGCTACACCTTC. It specifies CASSQDLGTSGYTF. The J gene is TRBJ1-2, the V gene TRBV4-2; D possibly corresponds to TRBD1 (5 bases). The germline gives CDR1 LGHNA, CDR2 YNFKEQ. This CDR3 comprises 14 residues. V dropped 0 bases and J dropped 7 bases, with 12 bases sitting between them.

The gene calls are TRBV29-1 and TRBJ1-1; D is unresolved. V lost 4 bases, J lost 4 bases, and 10 bases lay in between. CDR3 size: 12 residues. CDR1 is SQVTM and CDR2 is ANQGSEA in the germline V gene. In DNA, the CDR3 is TGCAGCGTTGTTGAGGGCACCACTGAAGCTTTCTTT. This sequence encodes CSVVEGTTEAFF.

The J gene is TRBJ1-2, the V gene TRBV2, with D unresolved. Germline assignment: CDR1 SNHLY and CDR2 FYNNEI. V gave up 4 bases and J gave up 5 bases, with 11 bases separating them. The CDR3 is 13 amino acids. The DNA of the CDR3 is TGTGCCAGCAGTGCGCGGGAGGGATATGGCTACACCTTC. Its translation is CASSAREGYGYTF. The whole variable domain, filled in from reference TRBV2 and TRBJ1-2, reads EPEVTQTPSHQVTQMGQEVILRCVPISNHLYFYWYRQILGQKVEFLVSFYNNEISEKSEIFDDQFSVERPDGSNFTLKIRSTKLEDSAMYFCASSAREGYGYTFGSGTRLTVV.

This chain links TRBV5-4 with TRBJ2-4; D not certain. The V gene's germline CDR1 is SGHNT and CDR2 YYREEE (reference sequence). The V gene lost 0 bases and the J gene lost 3 bases, with 4 bases spanning the gap. The CDR3 totals 13 residues. The CDR3 here is CASSLDGKNIQYF. The DNA of the CDR3 is TGTGCCAGCAGCTTGGATGGCAAAAACATTCAGTACTTC.

The chain uses TRBV19 and TRBJ1-2; D unclear. V lost 5 bases and J lost 2, with 9 bases in between. Germline CDR1 LNHDA, CDR2 SQIVND (reference sequence). The CDR3 is made up of 13 amino acids. The CDR3 DNA reads as TGTGCCAGTAGTCGGCGTGGGAACTATGGCTACACCTTC. It codes for CASSRRGNYGYTF.

This clone was detected only a few times. The chain is built from TRBV6-5 and TRBJ1-1; TRBD1 aligns across 8 bases. Germline values: CDR1 MNHEY, CDR2 SVGAGI. The V segment lost 2 bases and the J segment 4 bases; nucleotides outside the gene matches: 9. This CDR3 has 16 residues. The CDR3 sequence: CASSYLRTGLFTEAFF. CDR3 coding DNA: TGTGCCAGCAGTTACCTTCGGACAGGGCTATTCACTGAAGCTTTCTTT.

The chain carries TRBV11-1 and TRBJ2-5; 10 bases agree with TRBD2. After removal of 1 base from V and 7 bases from J, the junction contained 9 bases not matched to a gene. CDR1 and CDR2 from the germline V gene are SGHAT and FQDESV (reference sequence). This CDR3 spans 16 amino acids. This CDR3 is CASSLVAGTSARTQYF. CDR3 DNA: TGTGCCAGCAGCTTAGTGGCCGGGACTAGCGCAAGGACCCAGTACTTC.

The rearrangement links TRBV11-2 to TRBJ2-7; D uncertain. Germline lookup yields CDR1 SGHAT and CDR2 FQNNGV. The V and J ends lost 2 bases and 4 bases respectively, with 9 bases between them. This CDR3 comprises 13 residues. CDR3 protein: CASSLLQGYEQYF. The CDR3 DNA follows: TGTGCCAGCAGCTTATTACAAGGGTACGAGCAGTACTTC.

The CDR3 loop is CASSLVGPSNQPQHF. The CDR3 DNA reads TGTGCCAGCAGTTTAGTGGGACCAAGCAATCAGCCCCAGCATTTT. The chain employs TRBV27 and TRBJ1-5; weak D call: TRBD1 (5 bases). The CDR3 loop spans 15 amino acids. Germline CDR1 reads MNHEY; CDR2 reads SMNVEV (reference sequence). V was cut by 2 bases and J by 1 base, with 9 bases left in between.

This clone appeared a single time. This chain connects TRBV5-1 to TRBJ1-1; 8 bases line up with TRBD1. The CDR3 totals 16 residues. V gave up 2 bases and J gave up 5 bases; unmatched junction bases: 11. The germline CDR1 and CDR2 sequences are SGHRS and YFSETQ. CDR3 protein: CASSFGQGNLGTEAFF. The DNA of the CDR3 is TGCGCCAGCAGCTTCGGACAGGGTAACCTAGGGACTGAAGCTTTCTTT. Supplemented by reference TRBV5-1 and TRBJ1-1, the full variable domain reads KAGVTQTPRYLIKTRGQQVTLSCSPISGHRSVSWYQQTPGQGLQFLFEYFSETQRNKGNFPGRFSGRQFSNSRSEMNVSTLELGDSALYLCASSFGQGNLGTEAFFGQGTRLTVV.

V is TRBV29-1 and J is TRBJ1-2; D unresolved. The CDR3 has 15 residues. Germline V CDR1 and CDR2: SQVTM, ANQGSEA. The germline V and J ends were trimmed by 3 bases and 4 bases, with 18 bases remaining between them. The CDR3 bases are TGCAGCGTTGACCCTGGATTAGGACGGGGCTATGGCTACACCTTC. The encoded protein is CSVDPGLGRGYGYTF.

V usage is TRBV29-1 and J usage is TRBJ2-7; possibly TRBD1 for D (6 bases). CDR1 and CDR2 from the germline V gene are SQVTM and ANQGSEA. Trimming removed 4 bases from V and 2 bases from J, with 18 bases in between. The CDR3 is 15 residues long. The CDR3, as DNA: TGCAGCGTTGCTGGTCAGGGGCGGCCGACCTACGAGCAGTACTTC. This encodes CSVAGQGRPTYEQYF.

The V call is TRBV4-3, the J call TRBJ2-5; D gene unclear. Germline V gives CDR1 LGHNA, CDR2 YSLEER. The CDR3 is made up of 13 amino acids. Trimming pared 0 bases from V and 7 bases from J, leaving 9 bases between. The CDR3 protein is CASSQDRKGTQYF. CDR3 DNA: TGCGCCAGCAGCCAAGATCGCAAGGGGACCCAGTACTTC.

The chain couples TRBV30 to TRBJ1-6; D is uncertain. V was cut by 8 bases and J by 8 bases, with 4 bases left in between. CDR1 and CDR2 from the germline V gene are GTSNPN and SVGIG (reference sequence). The CDR3 runs to 9 residues. For the CDR3, the DNA is TGTGCCCGTGATTCACCCCTCCACTTT. Its translation: CARDSPLHF.

The chain carries TRBV29-1 and TRBJ1-3, with D tentatively TRBD1 (5 bases). Germline CDR1 reads SQVTM; CDR2 reads ANQGSEA. Trimming shortened V by 4 bases and J by 3 bases, and 10 bases separated the two germline ends. There are 13 residues in the CDR3. The CDR3 DNA sequence: TGCAGCGTTGCCCAGGGCGGTGGAAACACCATATATTTT. This gives the protein CSVAQGGGNTIYF. The entire variable domain, with the rest obtained from reference TRBV29-1 and TRBJ1-3, is as follows: SAVISQKPSRDICQRGTSLTIQCQVDSQVTMMFWYRQQPGQSLTLIATANQGSEATYESGFVIDKFPISRPNLTFSTLTVSNMSPEDSSIYLCSVAQGGGNTIYFGEGSWLTVV.